This TCR beta chain originates from a study of blood T cell repertoires in COVID-19. About the research overall: The United States, Italy and Spain provided the acute and convalescent COVID-19 samples. PBMCs, B-cell-depleted T cells, or T cells were the source of the cDNA or gDNA that made up the material.

How the authors handled the data: Amplification with reference gene primers provided the estimates of nucleated cell counts. Data came from immunoSEQ multiplex PCR; TCRdb stores just in-frame clones and leaves some out. That table is the source of V, J and clone size, and D and trimming were worked out from the DNA. The sample lists approximately 100,000 clones, over 75% occurring once. The sample comprised peripheral blood. This clonotype originated in an elderly woman with acute or convalescent COVID-19.

The CDR3 is CASSPGIYYEQYF. The CDR3 nucleotides are TGTGCCAGCAGCCCCGGGATTTACTACGAGCAGTACTTC. The V call is TRBV2, the J call TRBJ2-7; possibly TRBD2 for D (5 bases). The CDR3 loop spans 13 amino acids. Trimming stripped 6 bases from V and 3 bases from J, with 12 bases between. Germline values: CDR1 SNHLY, CDR2 FYNNEI.